A selection of T cell receptor beta chains follows, all from one sample in a study of Graves' ophthalmopathy and Graves' hyperthyroidism. Using its own MiXCR run on the multiplex PCR reads, TCRdb lists one record per CDR3 protein. In the table there are a few hundred thousand distinct CDR3 sequences, about 35% of which are singletons. The source material was peripheral blood or thyroid tissue (not recorded which). All receptors derive from an adult man with Graves' hyperthyroidism. CDR3s include the opening cysteine and the closing phenylalanine or tryptophan. The order of the fields is CDR3 length, clone size, D gene, J gene, V gene, CDR3 DNA, CDR3 protein. The D gene is left open where the match is weak. Size tells how often a clone was seen (once, few, many) or the class of an expanded clone, and some rows leave it out.

length: 15; size: many; D: TRBD1; J: TRBJ2-7; V: TRBV6-6; DNA: TGTGCCAGCAGTTACGGACAGGGAAGGAATCACGAGCAGTACTTC; CDR3: CASSYGQGRNHEQYF
length: 17; size: .; D: .; J: TRBJ2-7; V: TRBV7-2; DNA: TGTGCCAGCAGCTTGGCCGGGGGGCAGGGGGTGGCCTACGAGCAGTACTTC; CDR3: CASSLAGGQGVAYEQYF
length: 10; size: many; D: .; J: TRBJ2-7; V: TRBV6-5; DNA: TGTGCCAGCAGTGACTACGAGCAGTACTTC; CDR3: CASSDYEQYF
length: 17; size: few; D: .; J: TRBJ2-6; V: TRBV5-8; DNA: TGTGCCAGCAGCAAATGGCGTGCTGAATCTGGGGCCAACGTCCTGACTTTC; CDR3: CASSKWRAESGANVLTF
length: 15; size: .; D: .; J: TRBJ1-2; V: TRBV6-6; DNA: TGTGCCAGCAGTTACCCTAGGGGAGCGGGAATGGCCTACACCTTC; CDR3: CASSYPRGAGMAYTF
length: 17; size: .; D: TRBD2; J: TRBJ2-7; V: TRBV7-9; DNA: TGTGCCAGCAGCCGGGGACTAGCGGGAGGGTTCTCCTACGAGCAGTACTTC; CDR3: CASSRGLAGGFSYEQYF
length: 17; size: many; D: .; J: TRBJ1-1; V: TRBV20-1; DNA: TGCAGTGCTAGGGCCCATACAAGGGAATTAATGAACACTGAAGCTTTCTTT; CDR3: CSARAHTRELMNTEAFF
length: 15; size: many; D: TRBD1; J: TRBJ2-7; V: TRBV3-1; DNA: TGTGCCAGCAGCCCCGCCGGACAGGGCATCTACGAGCAGTACTTC; CDR3: CASSPAGQGIYEQYF
length: 13; size: .; D: .; J: TRBJ1-2; V: TRBV24-1; DNA: TGTGCCTGGAATAGGAGAGCACGGAATGGCTACACCTTC; CDR3: CAWNRRARNGYTF
length: 17; size: few; D: TRBD1; J: TRBJ2-2; V: TRBV7-3; DNA: TGTGCCAGCAGCGAGCTACGTCCCGGGACAGGGACCGGGGAGCTGTTTTTT; CDR3: CASSELRPGTGTGELFF
length: 13; size: many; D: .; J: TRBJ2-5; V: TRBV5-6; DNA: TGTGCCAGCAGCTCAGGATTCCAAGAGACCCAGTACTTC; CDR3: CASSSGFQETQYF
length: 16; size: .; D: .; J: TRBJ2-7; V: TRBV5-1; DNA: TGCGCCAGCAGCTCCGAAGCAGCCCGGAGCTCCTACGAGCAGTACTTC; CDR3: CASSSEAARSSYEQYF
length: 14; size: .; D: .; J: TRBJ1-5; V: TRBV27; DNA: TGTGCCAGCAGTTTTGGGGTCAGCAATCAGCCCCAGCATTTT; CDR3: CASSFGVSNQPQHF
length: 14; size: .; D: .; J: TRBJ2-2; V: TRBV19; DNA: TGTCCCAGTACCGTGGGACTTTCTTCCCGGGAGCTGTTTTTT; CDR3: CPSTVGLSSRELFF
length: 17; size: .; D: .; J: TRBJ2-6; V: TRBV29-1; DNA: TGCAGCGTTTTTTTTCCTTCCGCGAACACCGGGGCCAACGTCCTGACTTTC; CDR3: CSVFFPSANTGANVLTF
length: 14; size: many; D: .; J: TRBJ2-5; V: TRBV13; DNA: TGTGCCAGCAAGGCCGGGGCAGACTTAGAGACCCAGTACTTC; CDR3: CASKAGADLETQYF
length: 14; size: .; D: .; J: TRBJ1-1; V: TRBV5-5; DNA: TGTGCCAGCAGCTTTAGGCAGGTGAACACTGAAGCTTTCTTT; CDR3: CASSFRQVNTEAFF
length: 15; size: .; D: TRBD1; J: TRBJ1-2; V: TRBV29-1; DNA: TGCAGCGTTCAACCAGGGACAGAATTTAACTATGGCTACACCTTC; CDR3: CSVQPGTEFNYGYTF
length: 13; size: .; D: .; J: TRBJ2-3; V: TRBV25-1; DNA: TGTGCCAGCAGCCAAGTAGTGCCAGATACGCAGTATTTT; CDR3: CASSQVVPDTQYF
length: 12; size: many; D: .; J: TRBJ2-7; V: TRBV6-5; DNA: TGTGCCAGCACTTCCGGGACCGACGAGCAGTACTTC; CDR3: CASTSGTDEQYF
length: 14; size: many; D: TRBD1; J: TRBJ1-6; V: TRBV12-3/TRBV12-4; DNA: TGTGCCAGCAGTAGGACAGGGGGGGATTCACCCCTCCACTTT; CDR3: CASSRTGGDSPLHF
length: 15; size: .; D: .; J: TRBJ2-2; V: TRBV20-1; DNA: TGCAGTGCTAGAGATTTTTGGGCGAACACCGGGGAGCTGTTTTTT; CDR3: CSARDFWANTGELFF
length: 15; size: .; D: TRBD2; J: TRBJ2-7; V: TRBV5-1; DNA: TGCGCCAGCAGCTTGGTCCTAGCGGGAGGGCAGGAGCAGTACTTC; CDR3: CASSLVLAGGQEQYF
length: 15; size: few; D: TRBD1; J: TRBJ2-2; V: TRBV11-2; DNA: TGTGCCAGCTTCCGGACAGGGTTCAACACCGGGGAGCTGTTTTTT; CDR3: CASFRTGFNTGELFF
length: 14; size: .; D: TRBD1; J: TRBJ2-7; V: TRBV12-3/TRBV12-4; DNA: TGTGCCAGCAGTGCCAGACAGGGGGCTGACGAGCAGCACTTC; CDR3: CASSARQGADEQHF
length: 13; size: .; D: .; J: TRBJ1-6; V: TRBV20-1; DNA: TGCAGTGCTAGACAGACCGAGGGTTTACCCCTCCACTTT; CDR3: CSARQTEGLPLHF
length: 17; size: .; D: TRBD2; J: TRBJ2-3; V: TRBV7-8; DNA: TGTGCCAGCAGCTTCTCTTTGGGCGGGGGACCCACAGATACGCAGTATTTT; CDR3: CASSFSLGGGPTDTQYF
length: 12; size: .; D: TRBD2; J: TRBJ2-1; V: TRBV29-1; DNA: TGCAGCCTTCGACTAGCTTACAATGAGCAGTTCTTC; CDR3: CSLRLAYNEQFF
length: 11; size: .; D: TRBD1; J: TRBJ1-2; V: TRBV2; DNA: TGTGCCAGCAGGGACAGGGTGGAATTCCACTTC; CDR3: CASRDRVEFHF
length: 15; size: few; D: TRBD2; J: TRBJ2-7; V: TRBV11-3; DNA: TGTGCCAGCAGCTTAGGACTAGCGGGTTCCCATGAGCAGTACTTC; CDR3: CASSLGLAGSHEQYF
length: 14; size: many; D: TRBD1; J: TRBJ1-1; V: TRBV13; DNA: TGTGCCAGCAGAAGACGACAGGGCTACACTGAAGCTTTCTTT; CDR3: CASRRRQGYTEAFF
length: 11; size: .; D: .; J: TRBJ2-3; V: TRBV20-1; DNA: TGCAGTGCTGTCCGAACAGATACGCAGTATTTT; CDR3: CSAVRTDTQYF
length: 14; size: many; D: TRBD1; J: TRBJ2-7; V: TRBV27; DNA: TGTGCCAGCAGTTGGACAGGGCTTACAAGCGAGCAGTACTTC; CDR3: CASSWTGLTSEQYF
length: 16; size: many; D: .; J: TRBJ1-3; V: TRBV6-5; DNA: TGTGCCAGCAGGACCCATGTGACGAGCTCTGGAAACACCATATATTTT; CDR3: CASRTHVTSSGNTIYF
length: 13; size: .; D: .; J: TRBJ1-2; V: TRBV29-1; DNA: TGCAGCGTCCCTAGGGGCACCTATTATGGCTACACCTTC; CDR3: CSVPRGTYYGYTF